The 2 T cell receptor beta chains below were found in one sample sequenced in a study of regulatory T cells in long-lasting Graves disease. Arm-PCR of CDR3 regions and iRepertoire HTBI primers were used to build TCR beta libraries. TCRdb called the multiplex PCR reads again in MiXCR, with one record for every CDR3 protein. The data hold approximately 540,000 distinct CDR3 sequences, with about 12% observed a single time. Time point noted: newly diagnosed GD, antithyroid drugs for less than 3 months. Construction of the TCR library relied on RNA isolated from PBMCs. Another study also made use of these data, one on T cells in Graves' hyperthyroidism and ophthalmopathy.

The material was peripheral blood mononuclear cells (PBMCs), obtained at new diagnosis, from a patient treated with antithyroid drugs. These receptor sequences come from a young woman with Graves disease.

This clonotype has just a few counts. The junction does not match germline at one end; this may be a read error. This sequence joins TRBV7-8 and TRBJ2-5; maybe TRBD2 (5 bases). Per the germline V gene, CDR1 is SGHVS and CDR2 is FQNEAQ. This CDR3 is 12 amino acids long. The CDR3 reads CASSPRGKTQHF. The DNA for the CDR3 is TGTGCCAGCAGCCCCCGAGGGAAGACCCAGCACTTC.

The V call is TRBV6-1, the J call TRBJ1-4; tentatively, D is TRBD1 (6 bases). This CDR3 has 15 residues. Germline V gene data show CDR1 as MNHNS and CDR2 as SASEGT. Trimming removed 2 bases at V and 0 bases at J, with 7 bases between. CDR3 loop: CASSEYRATNEKLFF. The CDR3 nucleotides are TGTGCCAGCAGTGAATACAGGGCAACTAATGAAAAACTGTTTTTT.